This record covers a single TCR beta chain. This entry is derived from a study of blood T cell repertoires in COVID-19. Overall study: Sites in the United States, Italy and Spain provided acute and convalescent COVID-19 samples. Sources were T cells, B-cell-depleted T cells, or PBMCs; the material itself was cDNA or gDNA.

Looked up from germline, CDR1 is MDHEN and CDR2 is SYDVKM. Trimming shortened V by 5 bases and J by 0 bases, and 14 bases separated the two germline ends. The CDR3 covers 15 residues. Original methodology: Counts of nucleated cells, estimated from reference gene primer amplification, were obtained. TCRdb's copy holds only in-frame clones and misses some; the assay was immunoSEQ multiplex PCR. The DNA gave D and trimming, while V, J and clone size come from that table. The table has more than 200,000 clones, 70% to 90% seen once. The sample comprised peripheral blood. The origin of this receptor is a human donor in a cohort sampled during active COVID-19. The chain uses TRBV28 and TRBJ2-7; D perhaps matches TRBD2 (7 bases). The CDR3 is CASSQGTNPSYEQYF. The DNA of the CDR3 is TGTGCCAGCAGTCAGGGGACTAACCCCTCCTACGAGCAGTACTTC. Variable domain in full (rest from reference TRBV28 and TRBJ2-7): DVKVTQSSRYLVKRTGEKVFLECVQDMDHENMFWYRQDPGLGLRLIYFSYDVKMKEKGDIPEGYSVSREKKERFSLILESASTNQTSMYLCASSQGTNPSYEQYFGPGTRLTVT.